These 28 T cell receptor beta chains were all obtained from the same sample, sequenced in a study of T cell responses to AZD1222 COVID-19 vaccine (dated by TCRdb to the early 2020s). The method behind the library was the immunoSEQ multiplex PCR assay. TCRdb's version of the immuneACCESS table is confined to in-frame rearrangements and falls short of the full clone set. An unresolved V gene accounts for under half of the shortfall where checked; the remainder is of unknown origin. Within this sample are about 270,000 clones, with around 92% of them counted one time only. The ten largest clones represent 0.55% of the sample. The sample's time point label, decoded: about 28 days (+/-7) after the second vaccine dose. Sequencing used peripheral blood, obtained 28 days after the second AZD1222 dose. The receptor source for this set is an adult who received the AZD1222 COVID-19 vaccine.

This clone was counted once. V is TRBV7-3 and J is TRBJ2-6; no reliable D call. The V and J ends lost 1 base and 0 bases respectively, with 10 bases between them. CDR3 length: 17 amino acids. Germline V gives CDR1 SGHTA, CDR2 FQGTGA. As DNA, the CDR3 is TGTGCCAGCAGCTTAATGGGCCGAGCCTCTGGGGCCAACGTCCTGACTTTC. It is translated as CASSLMGRASGANVLTF.

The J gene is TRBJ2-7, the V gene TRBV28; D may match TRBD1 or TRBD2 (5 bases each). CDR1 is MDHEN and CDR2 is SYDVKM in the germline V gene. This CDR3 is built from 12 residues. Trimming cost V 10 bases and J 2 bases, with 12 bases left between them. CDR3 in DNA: TGTGCCACCTCAGGGACCCCCTACGAGCAGTACTTC. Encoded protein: CATSGTPYEQYF.

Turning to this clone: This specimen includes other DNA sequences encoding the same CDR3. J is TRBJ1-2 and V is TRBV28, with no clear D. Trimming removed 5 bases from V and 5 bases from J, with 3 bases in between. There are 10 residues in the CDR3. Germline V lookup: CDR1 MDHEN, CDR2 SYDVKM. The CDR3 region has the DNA TGTGCCAGCAGTGGGTATGGCTACACCTTC. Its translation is CASSGYGYTF.

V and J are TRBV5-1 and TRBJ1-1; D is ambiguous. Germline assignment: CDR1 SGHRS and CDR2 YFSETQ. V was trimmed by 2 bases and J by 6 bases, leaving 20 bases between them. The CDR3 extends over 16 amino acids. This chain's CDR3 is CASSFRIRPGVAEAFF. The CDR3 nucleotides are TGCGCCAGCAGCTTCAGGATAAGACCTGGGGTCGCTGAAGCTTTCTTT.

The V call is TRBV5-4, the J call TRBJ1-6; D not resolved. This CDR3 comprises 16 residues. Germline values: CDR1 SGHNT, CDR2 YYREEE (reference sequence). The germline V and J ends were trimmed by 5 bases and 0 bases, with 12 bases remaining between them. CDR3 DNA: TGTGCCAGCAGTTCTGCCGGGAGCTCCTATAATTCACCCCTCCACTTT. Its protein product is CASSSAGSSYNSPLHF.

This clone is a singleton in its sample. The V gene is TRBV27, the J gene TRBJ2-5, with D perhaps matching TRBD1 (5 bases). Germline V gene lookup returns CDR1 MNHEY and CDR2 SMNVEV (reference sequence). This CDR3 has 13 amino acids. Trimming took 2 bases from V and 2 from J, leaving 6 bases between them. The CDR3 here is CASSLQGQETQYF. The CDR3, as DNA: TGTGCCAGCAGTTTACAGGGACAAGAGACCCAGTACTTC.

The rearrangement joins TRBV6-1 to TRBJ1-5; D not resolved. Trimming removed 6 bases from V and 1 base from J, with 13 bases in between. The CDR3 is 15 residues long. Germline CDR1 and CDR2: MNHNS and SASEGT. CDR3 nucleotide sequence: TGTGCCAGCAGGACCGGAGTAGGGAGCAATCAGCCCCAGCATTTT. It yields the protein CASRTGVGSNQPQHF.

CDR3 protein: CASSPTQRETQYF. The CDR3 coding sequence is TGTGCCAGCTCACCGACGCAGAGAGAGACCCAGTACTTC. The V call is TRBV18, the J call TRBJ2-5; D not certain. V was cut by 3 bases and J by 4 bases, with 9 bases left in between. Germline CDR1 is KGHSH and CDR2 is LQKENI. CDR3 length equals 13 residues.

The CDR3 coding sequence is TGTGCCAGTTCCCCGACACTAGCGGGGGGGCCCGGCACAGATACGCAGTATTTT. It translates to CASSPTLAGGPGTDTQYF. The V gene is TRBV19, the J gene TRBJ2-3; 13 bases are a match to TRBD2. V lost 8 bases to trimming and J lost 1 base; unmatched junction nucleotides: 12. CDR1 is LNHDA and CDR2 is SQIVND in the germline V gene (reference sequence). This CDR3 comprises 18 residues. Variable domain in full (rest from reference TRBV19 and TRBJ2-3): DGGITQSPKYLFRKEGQNVTLSCEQNLNHDAMYWYRQDPGQGLRLIYYSQIVNDFQKGDIAEGYSVSREKKESFPLTVTSAQKNPTAFYLCASSPTLAGGPGTDTQYFGPGTRLTVL.

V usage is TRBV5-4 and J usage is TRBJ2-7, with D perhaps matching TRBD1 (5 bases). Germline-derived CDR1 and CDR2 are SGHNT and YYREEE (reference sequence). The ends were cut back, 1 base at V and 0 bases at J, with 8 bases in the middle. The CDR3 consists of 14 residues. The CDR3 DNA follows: TGTGCCAGCAGCTTGAGGCAGGGCTCCTACGAGCAGTACTTC. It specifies CASSLRQGSYEQYF.

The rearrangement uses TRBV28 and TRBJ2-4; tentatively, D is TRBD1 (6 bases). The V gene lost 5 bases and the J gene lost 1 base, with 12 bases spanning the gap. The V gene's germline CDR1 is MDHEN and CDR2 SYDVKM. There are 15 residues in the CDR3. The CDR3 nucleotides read TGTGCCAGCAGTCCCCTTACAGGGGCCAAAAACATTCAGTACTTC. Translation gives CASSPLTGAKNIQYF.

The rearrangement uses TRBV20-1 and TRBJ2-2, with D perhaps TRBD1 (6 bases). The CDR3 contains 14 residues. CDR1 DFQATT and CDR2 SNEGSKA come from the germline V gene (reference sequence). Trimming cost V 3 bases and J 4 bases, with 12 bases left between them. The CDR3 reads CSASGRGSTGELFF. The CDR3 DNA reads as TGCAGTGCTAGTGGTAGGGGGAGCACCGGGGAGCTGTTTTTT.

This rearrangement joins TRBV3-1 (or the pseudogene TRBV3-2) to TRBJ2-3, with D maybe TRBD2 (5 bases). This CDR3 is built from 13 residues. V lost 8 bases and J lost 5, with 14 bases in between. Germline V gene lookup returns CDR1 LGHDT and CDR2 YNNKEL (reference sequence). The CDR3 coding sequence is TGTGCCAGCGAGGGCGGGTGGGGAGATACGCAGTATTTT. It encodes CASEGGWGDTQYF.

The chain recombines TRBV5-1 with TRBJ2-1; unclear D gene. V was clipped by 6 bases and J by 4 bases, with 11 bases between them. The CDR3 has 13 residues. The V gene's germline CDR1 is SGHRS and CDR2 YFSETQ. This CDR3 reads CASTSESYNEQFF. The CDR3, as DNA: TGCGCCAGCACCTCGGAGTCATACAATGAGCAGTTCTTC.

The DNA for the CDR3 is TGTGCCAGCAGTGTGGGGCTAGCGGGCCCAGATACGCAGTATTTT. Residues: CASSVGLAGPDTQYF. The chain links TRBV2 to TRBJ2-3, with TRBD2 matching over 8 bases. The germline gives CDR1 SNHLY, CDR2 FYNNEI. The CDR3 contains 15 residues. J was trimmed by 4 bases and V by 4 bases; bases with no gene match: 7.

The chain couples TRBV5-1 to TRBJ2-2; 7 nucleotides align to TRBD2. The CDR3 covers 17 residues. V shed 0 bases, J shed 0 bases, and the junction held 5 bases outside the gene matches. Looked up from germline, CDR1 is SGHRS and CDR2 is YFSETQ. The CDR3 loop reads CASSLGAGTTNTGELFF. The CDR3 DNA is TGCGCCAGCAGCTTGGGGGCCGGGACTACGAACACCGGGGAGCTGTTTTTT.

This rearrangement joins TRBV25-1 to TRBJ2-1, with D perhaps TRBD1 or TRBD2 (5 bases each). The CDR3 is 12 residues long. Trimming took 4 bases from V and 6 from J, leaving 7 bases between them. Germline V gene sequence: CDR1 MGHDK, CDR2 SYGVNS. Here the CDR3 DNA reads TGTGCCAGCAGTGGGGACCTCAATGAGCAGTTCTTC. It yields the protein CASSGDLNEQFF.

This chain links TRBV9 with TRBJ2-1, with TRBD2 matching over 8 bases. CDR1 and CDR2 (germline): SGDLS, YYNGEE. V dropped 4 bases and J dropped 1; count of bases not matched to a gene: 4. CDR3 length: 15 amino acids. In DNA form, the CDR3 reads TGTGCCAGCAGCAGCGGGGGACTTTCCTACAATGAGCAGTTCTTC. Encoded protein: CASSSGGLSYNEQFF.

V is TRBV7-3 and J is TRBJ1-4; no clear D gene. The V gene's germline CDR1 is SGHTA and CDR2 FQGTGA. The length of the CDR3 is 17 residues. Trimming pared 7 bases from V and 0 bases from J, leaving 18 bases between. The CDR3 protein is CASIPGRGPTTNEKLFF. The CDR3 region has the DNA TGTGCCAGCATCCCTGGGCGGGGTCCGACAACTAATGAAAAACTGTTTTTT.

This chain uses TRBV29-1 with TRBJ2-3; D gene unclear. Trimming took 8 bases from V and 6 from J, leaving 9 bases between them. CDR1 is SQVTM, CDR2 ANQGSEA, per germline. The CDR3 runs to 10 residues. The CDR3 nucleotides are TGCAGCTGCGGACCGGATACGCAGTATTTT. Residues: CSCGPDTQYF.

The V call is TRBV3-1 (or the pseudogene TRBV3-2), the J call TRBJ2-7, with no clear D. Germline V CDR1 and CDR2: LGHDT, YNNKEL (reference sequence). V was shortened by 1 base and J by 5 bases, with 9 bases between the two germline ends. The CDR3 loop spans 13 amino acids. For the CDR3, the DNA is TGTGCCAGCAGCCAAGCGGACGGGCACGAGCAGTACTTC. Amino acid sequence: CASSQADGHEQYF.

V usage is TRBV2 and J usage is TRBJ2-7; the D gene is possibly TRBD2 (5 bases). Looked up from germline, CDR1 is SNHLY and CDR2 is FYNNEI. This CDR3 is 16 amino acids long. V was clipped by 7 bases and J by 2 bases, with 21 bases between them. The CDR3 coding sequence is TGTGCCAGCACCTATGGTACGGGCCCCGGGGCCTACGAGCAGTACTTC. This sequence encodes CASTYGTGPGAYEQYF.

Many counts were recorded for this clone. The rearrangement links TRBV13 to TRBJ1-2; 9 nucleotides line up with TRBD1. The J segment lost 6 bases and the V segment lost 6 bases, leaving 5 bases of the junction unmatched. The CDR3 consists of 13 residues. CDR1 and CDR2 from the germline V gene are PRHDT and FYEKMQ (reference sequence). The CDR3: CASRPGTGNGYTF. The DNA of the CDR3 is TGTGCCAGCAGGCCCGGGACAGGGAATGGCTACACCTTC.

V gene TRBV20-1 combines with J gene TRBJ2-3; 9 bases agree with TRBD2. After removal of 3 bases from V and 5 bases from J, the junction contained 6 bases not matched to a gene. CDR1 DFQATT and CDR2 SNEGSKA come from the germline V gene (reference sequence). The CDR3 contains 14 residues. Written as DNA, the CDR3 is TGCAGTGCTAGTATAGCGGGAGAAGGAGATACGCAGTATTTT. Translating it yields CSASIAGEGDTQYF.

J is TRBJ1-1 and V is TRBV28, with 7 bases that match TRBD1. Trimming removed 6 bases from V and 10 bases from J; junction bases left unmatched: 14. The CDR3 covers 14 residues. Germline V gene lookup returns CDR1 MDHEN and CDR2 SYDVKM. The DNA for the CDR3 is TGTGCCAGCAGCCCCGTGACAGGGACCGCTGGAGCTTTCTTT. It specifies CASSPVTGTAGAFF.

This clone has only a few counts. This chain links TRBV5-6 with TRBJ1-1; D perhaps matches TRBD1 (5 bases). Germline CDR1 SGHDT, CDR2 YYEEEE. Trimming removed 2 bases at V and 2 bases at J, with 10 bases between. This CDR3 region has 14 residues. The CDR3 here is CASSLGDRNTEAFF. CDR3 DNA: TGTGCCAGCAGCTTAGGAGACAGAAACACTGAAGCTTTCTTT.

The CDR3 sequence is CASLVGGPSTDTQYF. As DNA, the CDR3 is TGTGCCAGCCTGGTGGGGGGGCCTAGCACAGATACGCAGTATTTT. The chain carries TRBV28 and TRBJ2-3, with a possible D match to TRBD2 (7 bases). The germline V gene has CDR1 MDHEN and CDR2 SYDVKM. V lost 8 bases, J lost 0 bases, and 15 bases lay in between. The CDR3 runs 15 residues.

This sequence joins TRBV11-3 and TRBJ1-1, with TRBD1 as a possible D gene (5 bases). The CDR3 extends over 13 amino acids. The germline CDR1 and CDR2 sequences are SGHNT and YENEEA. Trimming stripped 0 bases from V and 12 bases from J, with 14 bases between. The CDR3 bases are TGTGCCAGCAGCTTAGATTGGCAGGGAAGGACTTTCTTT. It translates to CASSLDWQGRTFF.